A selection of T cell receptor beta chains follows, all from one sample in a study of shared clonotypes between healthy human individuals. Here immunoSEQ multiplex PCR was the method, and the copy in TCRdb shows in-frame clones only, minus some. The table has millions of clones, 80% to 95% seen once; the top ten hold 0.3% to 0.4%. Sequenced: naive CD4+ T cells from PBMCs. These receptors originate from a man younger than 35 in good health. Some clones in this sample may be carry-over from other donors' samples. Each CDR3 is given with its conserved first and last residue. Each record gives: V gene, D gene, J gene, clone size, CDR3 DNA, CDR3 protein. D genes are given only for firm matches. Only some rows state a clone size, as once, few, many or a class for expanded clones.

TRBV2	.	TRBJ2-3	.	TGTGCCAGCGGGGCGGGACTCCGCACAGATACGCAGTATTTT	CASGAGLRTDTQYF
TRBV5-1	.	TRBJ2-1	.	TGCGCCAGCAGCCTACGGGGGACGCTCAATGAGCAGTTCTTC	CASSLRGTLNEQFF
TRBV2	TRBD1	TRBJ1-3	.	TGTGCCAGCGGCCGACAGGGAATCTCTGGAAACACCATATATTTT	CASGRQGISGNTIYF
TRBV7-2	TRBD1	TRBJ2-7	.	TGTGCCAGCAGCCAGGACAGGGGCGAGCAGTACTTC	CASSQDRGEQYF
TRBV7-9	.	TRBJ2-3	.	TGTGCCAGCAGCTTACTTAGACCTAGCACAGATACGCAGTATTTT	CASSLLRPSTDTQYF
TRBV6-4	.	TRBJ1-1	.	TGTGCCAGCAGGGGTGACCGTAACGGGAACACTGAAGCTTTCTTT	CASRGDRNGNTEAFF
TRBV6-6	.	TRBJ1-1	once	TGTGCCAGCAGTTACTCGACAGGCGACAGCAAAGCTTTCTTT	CASSYSTGDSKAFF
TRBV9	.	TRBJ1-3	.	TGTGCCAGCAGCGTAGATTATGGAAACACCATATATTTT	CASSVDYGNTIYF
TRBV30	.	TRBJ2-3	.	TGTGCCTGGAGAACTAACGGGGATACGCAGTATTTT	CAWRTNGDTQYF
TRBV7-2	.	TRBJ1-5	.	TGTGCCAGCAGCCCGCAGAAGGGGGTCCATCAGCCCCAGCATTTT	CASSPQKGVHQPQHF
TRBV27	.	TRBJ1-1	.	TGTGCCAGCAGTTCCCCACCGGCAGCCCTAGAGGAAGCTTTCTTT	CASSSPPAALEEAFF
TRBV15	.	TRBJ2-1	.	TGTGCCACGGGCCGGGAGCCGGCCTACAATGAGCAGTTCTTC	CATGREPAYNEQFF
TRBV5-1	.	TRBJ2-1	.	TGCGCCAGCAGCTTGATGGCGTATGAGCAGTTCTTC	CASSLMAYEQFF
TRBV6-5	TRBD1	TRBJ1-3	.	TGTGCCAGCAGTCGACAGGGCAACTCTGGAAACACCATATATTTT	CASSRQGNSGNTIYF
TRBV11-3	.	TRBJ2-1	.	TGTGCCAGCAGCTTAGAGGGACTTAACAATGAGCAGTTCTTC	CASSLEGLNNEQFF
TRBV7-9	TRBD2	TRBJ2-1	.	TGTGCCAGCAGCCAGCAGGCTAGCGGGAGTGGTGAGCAGTTCTTC	CASSQQASGSGEQFF
TRBV4-3	.	TRBJ1-1	.	TGCGCCAGCAGCCAAGGGGTCGGTGAAGCTTTCTTT	CASSQGVGEAFF
TRBV2	.	TRBJ1-1	.	TGTGCCAGCAGTATTAGACAGCGGGCCACTGAAGCTTTCTTT	CASSIRQRATEAFF
TRBV2	TRBD1	TRBJ2-7	.	TGTGCCAGCAGTGAGCACAGGGGGCGCGAAGAGCAGTACTTC	CASSEHRGREEQYF
TRBV28	TRBD2	TRBJ2-3	.	TGTGCCAGCGGGGTAGCGGGGGACCGAAGGGATACGCAGTATTTT	CASGVAGDRRDTQYF
TRBV15	TRBD2	TRBJ2-1	.	TGTGCCACCAGCAGAGGGGTTCCTAGCGGGAGGAATGAGCAGTTCTTC	CATSRGVPSGRNEQFF
TRBV4-1	.	TRBJ1-4	.	TGCGCCAGCAGCCCCCTGAGCAGGGAAAAACTGTTTTTT	CASSPLSREKLFF
TRBV6-5	TRBD1	TRBJ2-2	.	TGTGCCAGCACCCGACAGGGGGCAGGGACCGGGGAGCTGTTTTTT	CASTRQGAGTGELFF
TRBV11-3	.	TRBJ2-5	.	TGTGCCAGCAGCAAGGGCCGGGAGACCCAGTACTTC	CASSKGRETQYF
TRBV4-2	TRBD1	TRBJ2-7	.	TGTGCCAGCAGCCAGGAAGCCGGGACAGGGGATCGCGAGCAGTACTTC	CASSQEAGTGDREQYF
TRBV6-6	TRBD2	TRBJ2-5	once	TGTGCCAGCAACATAGCGGGGGCGATAGAGACCCAGTACTTC	CASNIAGAIETQYF
TRBV5-4	TRBD1	TRBJ1-2	.	TGTGCCAGCAGCACCGGACAGGGCGATGGCTACACCTTC	CASSTGQGDGYTF
TRBV4-3	.	TRBJ1-4	few	TGCGCCAGCAGCCAAGGCCCCTGGGGGGAAAAACTGTTTTTT	CASSQGPWGEKLFF
TRBV7-2	.	TRBJ2-2	once	TGTGCCACCATAGCGGTAGGAGGGGGCTTCGGGGAGCTGTTTTTT	CATIAVGGGFGELFF
TRBV5-1	.	TRBJ2-3	.	TGCGCCAGCAGCTTGGCACCTGGTGGCACAGATACGCAGTATTTT	CASSLAPGGTDTQYF
TRBV7-6	.	TRBJ1-2	.	TGTGCCAGCAGCTTATACAGGGCGGGGGGCTACACCTTC	CASSLYRAGGYTF
TRBV15	.	TRBJ2-2	.	TGTGCCACCGGGAGGAGCGGGTCCAACACCGGGGAGCTGTTTTTT	CATGRSGSNTGELFF
TRBV6-6	.	TRBJ2-1	.	TGTGCCAGCAGGACCACTAGTTTTCATGAGCAGTTCTTC	CASRTTSFHEQFF
TRBV28	.	TRBJ1-1	.	TGTGCCAGCAGTCCGCCGGGGAACACTGAAGCTTTCTTT	CASSPPGNTEAFF
TRBV11-1	.	TRBJ2-3	.	TGTGCCAGCAGCTTAGAAGAAGATACGCAGTATTTT	CASSLEEDTQYF
TRBV29-1	.	TRBJ2-1	.	TGCAGCGCCCTCTGGAGGACTGTCGACAATGAGCAGTTCTTC	CSALWRTVDNEQFF